The 14 T cell receptor beta chains reported below all come from one sample, sequenced in a study of blood T cell repertoires in COVID-19. This table comes from immunoSEQ multiplex PCR, and its TCRdb copy is limited to in-frame clones, with some not included. Of roughly 100,000 clones in the sample, approximately 90% were seen once. Sequencing was done on a sample of peripheral blood. The receptors here all came from a man aged 45-60 years in a cohort sampled during active COVID-19.

CDR3 in amino acids: CASSQDTGNNEQFF. The CDR3 bases are TGTGCCAGCAGCCAAGATACAGGAAATAATGAGCAGTTCTTC. The rearrangement uses TRBV4-2 and TRBJ2-1, with D perhaps TRBD1 (5 bases). Germline CDR1 reads LGHNA; CDR2 reads YNFKEQ. CDR3 length: 14 residues. Deletions cut 0 bases from V and 7 bases from J, with 10 bases between.

This clone turned up a few times. V usage is TRBV7-2 and J usage is TRBJ2-7; D gene ambiguous. This CDR3 is 13 amino acids long. V dropped 3 bases and J dropped 2 bases, with 8 bases sitting between them. Germline V gene data show CDR1 as SGHTA and CDR2 as FQGNSA. The CDR3 loop reads CASSLNRAYEQYF. The CDR3 nucleotides are TGTGCCAGCAGCTTGAACAGAGCCTACGAGCAGTACTTC.

The CDR3 nucleotides are TGTGCCAGCAGCCAGCCCCGGGACAGATTGGAAAACACCATATATTTT. Encoded protein: CASSQPRDRLENTIYF. This chain uses TRBV9 with TRBJ1-3; 7 bases match TRBD1. The CDR3 runs 16 residues. V dropped 4 bases and J dropped 6; count of bases not matched to a gene: 13. Germline V gene lookup returns CDR1 SGDLS and CDR2 YYNGEE.

The V and J genes are TRBV5-4 and TRBJ2-3; 9 bases match TRBD2. V shed 5 bases, J shed 1 base, and the junction held 2 bases outside the gene matches. Germline V gene sequence: CDR1 SGHNT, CDR2 YYREEE (reference sequence). The CDR3 extends over 14 amino acids. The CDR3 DNA is TGTGCCAGCAGGGTAGCGGGGGGCACAGATACGCAGTATTTT. Residues: CASRVAGGTDTQYF.

Only a few counts were recorded for this clone. The chain employs TRBV10-1 and TRBJ2-7; no firm D call. V was pared by 5 bases and J by 4 bases, with 3 bases between. The germline V gene encodes CDR1 WNHNN and CDR2 SYGVQD (reference sequence). This CDR3 spans 10 amino acids. The DNA of the CDR3 is TGCGCCAGCAGTTATTACGAGCAGTACGTC. This encodes CASSYYEQYV.

The chain uses TRBV28 and TRBJ1-6; D remains unclear. Germline CDR1 MDHEN, CDR2 SYDVKM. The CDR3 runs 11 residues. Between the trimmed V and J ends, which lost 6 bases and 14 bases, there was a span of 11 bases. In DNA, the CDR3 is TGTGCCAGCAGCCGTGGCTTGACCCTCCACTTT. As protein: CASSRGLTLHF.

This clone came up once. The CDR3 loop reads CASSHGQLETQYF. In nucleotides, the CDR3 is TGTGCCAGCAGCCATGGACAGTTGGAGACCCAGTACTTC. The chain is built from TRBV3-1 (or the pseudogene TRBV3-2) and TRBJ2-5, with a tentative D call TRBD1 (6 bases). Per the germline V gene, CDR1 is LGHDT and CDR2 is YNNKEL (reference sequence). The ends were cut back, 3 bases at V and 5 bases at J, with 10 bases in the middle. The CDR3 is 13 residues long.

The table lists this clone with a few counts. The rearrangement links TRBV12-3 or TRBV12-4 to TRBJ2-1, with D maybe TRBD2 (5 bases). There are 13 residues in the CDR3. V was shortened by 7 bases and J by 10 bases, with 17 bases between the two germline ends. The CDR3 loop is CASTVRARGEQFF. CDR3 in DNA: TGTGCCAGCACCGTTCGGGCCAGAGGGGAGCAGTTCTTC.

The rearrangement uses TRBV11-2 and TRBJ1-1; the match to TRBD1 covers 7 bases. Trimming cost V 5 bases and J 1 base; bases outside gene matches: 7. In germline, CDR1 is SGHAT, CDR2 FQNNGV. The CDR3 is 15 amino acids. Here the CDR3 reads CASSPAGTANTEAFF. In DNA form, the CDR3 reads TGTGCCAGCAGCCCGGCCGGGACAGCGAACACTGAAGCTTTCTTT.

This clone was seen once. This chain joins TRBV19 and TRBJ2-3; D call uncertain. Germline lookup yields CDR1 LNHDA and CDR2 SQIVND (reference sequence). The germline V and J ends were trimmed by 3 bases and 2 bases, with 9 bases remaining between them. The CDR3 runs 14 residues. The CDR3 DNA follows: TGTGCCAGTAGTATCGGTCCCCTCACAGATACGCAGTATTTT. The encoded protein is CASSIGPLTDTQYF.

The chain has TRBV7-7 and TRBJ2-5, with a tentative D call TRBD2 (6 bases). V gave up 1 base and J gave up 1 base, with 16 bases separating them. The germline V gene has CDR1 SSHAT and CDR2 FNYEAQ (reference sequence). CDR3 length: 17 residues. In DNA, the CDR3 is TGTGCCAGCAGCTTAGGCGGAGGGGCACTCCGCCAAGAGACCCAGTACTTC. Translated: CASSLGGGALRQETQYF.

In this sample, this clone turned up once. The CDR3 coding sequence is TGTGCCAGCAGTCCCCGGGGTGATGGCTACACCTTC. Translated: CASSPRGDGYTF. The gene calls are TRBV2 and TRBJ1-2; D call uncertain. The germline V gene has CDR1 SNHLY and CDR2 FYNNEI. V lost 5 bases and J 6 bases, leaving 10 bases between the germline ends. The CDR3 has 12 amino acids.

The chain has TRBV27 and TRBJ1-6; no definite D call. This CDR3 spans 15 amino acids. Trimming took off 5 bases at V and 9 bases at J, with 17 bases between the two ends. Germline V gives CDR1 MNHEY, CDR2 SMNVEV (reference sequence). The CDR3 spells CASSRGGWAGSPLHF. CDR3 nucleotides: TGTGCCAGCAGTCGGGGAGGGTGGGCCGGTTCACCCCTCCACTTT.

The V gene is TRBV29-1, the J gene TRBJ2-5; 10 bases are shared with TRBD2. CDR3 length equals 14 residues. In germline, CDR1 is SQVTM, CDR2 ANQGSEA. V trimming: 4 bases; J trimming: 2 bases; junction bases outside the gene matches: 4. CDR3 residues: CSVGTSGAQETQYF. The DNA for the CDR3 is TGCAGCGTTGGAACTAGCGGGGCGCAAGAGACCCAGTACTTC.